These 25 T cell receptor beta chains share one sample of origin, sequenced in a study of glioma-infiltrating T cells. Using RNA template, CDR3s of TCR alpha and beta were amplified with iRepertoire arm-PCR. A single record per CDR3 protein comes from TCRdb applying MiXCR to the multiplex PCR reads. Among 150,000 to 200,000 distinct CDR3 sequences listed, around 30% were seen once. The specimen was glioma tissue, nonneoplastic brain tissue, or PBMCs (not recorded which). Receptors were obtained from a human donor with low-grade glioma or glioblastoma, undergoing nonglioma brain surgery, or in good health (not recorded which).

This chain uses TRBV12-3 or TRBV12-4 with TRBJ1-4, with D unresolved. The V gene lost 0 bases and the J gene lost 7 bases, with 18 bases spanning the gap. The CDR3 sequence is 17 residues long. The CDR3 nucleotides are TGTGCCAGCAGTTTAGCTCCGGGGTCCGGCTTTCGTGAAAAACTGTTTTTT. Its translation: CASSLAPGSGFREKLFF.

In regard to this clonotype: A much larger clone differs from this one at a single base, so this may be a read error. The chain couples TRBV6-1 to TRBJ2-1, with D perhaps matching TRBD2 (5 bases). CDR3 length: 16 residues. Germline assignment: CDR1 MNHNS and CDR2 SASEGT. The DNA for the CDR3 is TGTGCCATCAGTGATAGGCTAGAGGGAGCCTACAATGAGCAGTTCTTC. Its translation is CAISDRLEGAYNEQFF.

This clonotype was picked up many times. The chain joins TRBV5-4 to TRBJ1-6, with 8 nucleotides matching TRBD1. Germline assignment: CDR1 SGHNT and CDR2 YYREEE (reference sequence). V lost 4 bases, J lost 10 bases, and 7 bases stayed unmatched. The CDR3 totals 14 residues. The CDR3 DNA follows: TGTGCCAGCAGCCGAGAGTCAGGGGGCTCACCCCTCCACTTT. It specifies CASSRESGGSPLHF. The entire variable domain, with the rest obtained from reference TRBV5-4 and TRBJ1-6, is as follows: ETGVTQSPTHLIKTRGQQVTLRCSSQSGHNTVSWYQQALGQGPQFIFQYYREEENGRGNFPPRFSGLQFPNYSSELNVNALELDDSALYLCASSRESGGSPLHFGNGTRLTVT.

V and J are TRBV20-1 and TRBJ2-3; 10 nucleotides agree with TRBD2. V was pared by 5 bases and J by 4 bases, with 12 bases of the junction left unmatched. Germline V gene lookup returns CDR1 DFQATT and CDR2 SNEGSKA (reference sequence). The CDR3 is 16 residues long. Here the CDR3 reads CSAGPLAGDIADTQYF. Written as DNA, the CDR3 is TGCAGTGCTGGCCCCCTAGCGGGAGATATTGCAGATACGCAGTATTTT.

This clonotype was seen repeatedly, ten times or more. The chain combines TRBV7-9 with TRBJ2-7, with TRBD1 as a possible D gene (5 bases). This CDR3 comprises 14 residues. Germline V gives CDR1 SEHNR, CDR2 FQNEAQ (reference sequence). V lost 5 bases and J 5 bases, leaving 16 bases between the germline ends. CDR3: CASSPASRVHEQYF. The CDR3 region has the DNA TGTGCCAGCAGCCCGGCCAGCAGGGTCCACGAGCAGTACTTC.

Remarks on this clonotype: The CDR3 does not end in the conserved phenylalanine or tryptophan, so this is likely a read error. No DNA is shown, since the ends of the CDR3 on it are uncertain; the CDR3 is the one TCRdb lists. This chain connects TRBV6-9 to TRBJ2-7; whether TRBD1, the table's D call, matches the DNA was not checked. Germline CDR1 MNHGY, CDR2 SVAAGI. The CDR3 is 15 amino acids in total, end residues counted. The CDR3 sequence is CASSYKGGTGYEQHL.

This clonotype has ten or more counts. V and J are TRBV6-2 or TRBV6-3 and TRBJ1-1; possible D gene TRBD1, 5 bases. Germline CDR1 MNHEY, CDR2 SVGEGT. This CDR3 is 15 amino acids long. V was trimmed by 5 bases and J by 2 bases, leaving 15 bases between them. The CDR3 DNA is TGTGCCAGCAGTAAACGCCAGGGCGGAAACACTGAAGCTTTCTTT. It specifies CASSKRQGGNTEAFF.

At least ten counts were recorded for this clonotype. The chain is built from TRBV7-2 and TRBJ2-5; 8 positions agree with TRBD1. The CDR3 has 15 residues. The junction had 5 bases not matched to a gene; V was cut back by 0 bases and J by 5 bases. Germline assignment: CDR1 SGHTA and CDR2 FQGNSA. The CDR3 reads CASSLAPDREETQYF. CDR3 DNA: TGTGCCAGCAGCTTAGCCCCGGACAGGGAGGAGACCCAGTACTTC.

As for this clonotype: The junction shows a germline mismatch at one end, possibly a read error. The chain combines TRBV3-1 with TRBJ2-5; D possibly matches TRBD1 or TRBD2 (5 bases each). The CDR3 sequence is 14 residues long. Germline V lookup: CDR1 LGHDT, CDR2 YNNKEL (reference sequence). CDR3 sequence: CASSQGPYQETKYF. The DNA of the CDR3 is TGTGCCAGCAGCCAGGGACCGTACCAAGAGACCAAGTACTTC.

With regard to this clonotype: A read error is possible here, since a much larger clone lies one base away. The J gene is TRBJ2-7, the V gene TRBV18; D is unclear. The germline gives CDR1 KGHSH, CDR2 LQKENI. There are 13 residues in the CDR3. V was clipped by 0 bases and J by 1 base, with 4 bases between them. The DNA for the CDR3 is TGTGCCAGCTCACCACCGGTTTCCTACGAGCAGTACTTC. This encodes CASSPPVSYEQYF.

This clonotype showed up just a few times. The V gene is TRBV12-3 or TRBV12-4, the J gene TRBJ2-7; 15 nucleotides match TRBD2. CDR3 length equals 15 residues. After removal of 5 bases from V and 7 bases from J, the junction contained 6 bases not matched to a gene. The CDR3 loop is CASSRAGLAGGEQYF. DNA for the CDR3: TGTGCCAGCAGTCGGGCGGGACTAGCGGGAGGTGAGCAGTACTTC.

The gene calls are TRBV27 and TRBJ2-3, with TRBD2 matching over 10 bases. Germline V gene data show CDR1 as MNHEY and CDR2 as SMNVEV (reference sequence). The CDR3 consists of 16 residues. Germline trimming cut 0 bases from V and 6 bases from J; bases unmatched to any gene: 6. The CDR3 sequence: CASSLSGTSDLDTQYF. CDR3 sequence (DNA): TGTGCCAGCAGTTTATCCGGGACTAGCGATTTGGATACGCAGTATTTT.

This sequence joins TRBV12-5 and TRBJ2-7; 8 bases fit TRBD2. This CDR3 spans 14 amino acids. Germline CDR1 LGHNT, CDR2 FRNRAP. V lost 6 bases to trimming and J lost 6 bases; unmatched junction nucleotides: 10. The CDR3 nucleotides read TGTGCTAGTGGAGGAAGCGGGAGTAGCGGCGAGCAGTACTTC. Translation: CASGGSGSSGEQYF.

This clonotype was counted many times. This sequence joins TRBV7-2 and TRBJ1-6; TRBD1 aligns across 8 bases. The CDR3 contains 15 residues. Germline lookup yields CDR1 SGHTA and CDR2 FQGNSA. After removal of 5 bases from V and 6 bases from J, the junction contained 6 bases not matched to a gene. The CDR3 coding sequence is TGTGCCAGCAGCCGCCAGACAGGGGCTAATTCACCCCTCCACTTT. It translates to CASSRQTGANSPLHF.

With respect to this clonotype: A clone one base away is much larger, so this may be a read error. CDR3 sequence reads: CASKAAWGYDNEQFF. The CDR3 DNA is TGTGCCAGCAAGGCGGCATGGGGCTACGACAATGAGCAGTTCTTC. The V and J genes are TRBV2 and TRBJ2-1, with D perhaps TRBD1 (5 bases). Deletions cut 7 bases from V and 5 bases from J, with 18 bases between. Germline V CDR1 and CDR2: SNHLY, FYNNEI. The CDR3 has 15 amino acids.

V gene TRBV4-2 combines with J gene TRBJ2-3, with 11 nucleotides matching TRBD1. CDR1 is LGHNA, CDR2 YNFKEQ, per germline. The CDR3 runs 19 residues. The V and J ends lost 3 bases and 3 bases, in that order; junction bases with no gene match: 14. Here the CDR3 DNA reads TGTGCCAGCAGCCAGGGAAATTCTTGGACAGGGGGCCTGACAGATACGCAGTATTTT. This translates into CASSQGNSWTGGLTDTQYF.

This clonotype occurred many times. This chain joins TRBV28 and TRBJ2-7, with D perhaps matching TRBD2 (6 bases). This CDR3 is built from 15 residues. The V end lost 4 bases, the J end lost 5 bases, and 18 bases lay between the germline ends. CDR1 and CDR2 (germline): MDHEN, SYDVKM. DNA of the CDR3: TGTGCCAGCAGTTCGTATGGAGGGGATGGAGACGAGCAGTACTTC. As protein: CASSSYGGDGDEQYF.

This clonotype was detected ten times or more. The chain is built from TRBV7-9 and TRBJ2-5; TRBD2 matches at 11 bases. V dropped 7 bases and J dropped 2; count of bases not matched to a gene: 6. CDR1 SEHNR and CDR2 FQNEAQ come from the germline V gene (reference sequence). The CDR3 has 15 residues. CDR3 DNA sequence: TGTGCCAGCACCCGACTAGCGGGAACGCAAGAGACCCAGTACTTC. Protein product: CASTRLAGTQETQYF.

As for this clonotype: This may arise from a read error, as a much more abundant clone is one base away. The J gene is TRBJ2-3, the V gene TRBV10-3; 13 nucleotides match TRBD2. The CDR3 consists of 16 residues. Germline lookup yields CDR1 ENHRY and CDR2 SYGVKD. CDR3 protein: CAISEPGLAGVDTQCF. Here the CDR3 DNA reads TGTGCCATCAGTGAGCCTGGACTAGCGGGAGTGGATACGCAGTGTTTT.

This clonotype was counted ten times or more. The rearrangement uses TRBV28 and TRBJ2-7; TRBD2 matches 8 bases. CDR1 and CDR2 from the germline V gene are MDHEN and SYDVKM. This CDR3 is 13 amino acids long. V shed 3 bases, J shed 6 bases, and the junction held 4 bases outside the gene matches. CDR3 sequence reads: CASSLALAGEQYF. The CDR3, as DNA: TGTGCCAGCAGTTTGGCTCTAGCGGGCGAGCAGTACTTC.

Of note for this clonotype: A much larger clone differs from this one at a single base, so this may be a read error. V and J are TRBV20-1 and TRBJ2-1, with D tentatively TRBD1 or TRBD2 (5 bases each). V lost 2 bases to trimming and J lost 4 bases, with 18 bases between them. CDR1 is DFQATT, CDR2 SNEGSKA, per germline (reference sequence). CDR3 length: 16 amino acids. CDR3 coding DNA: TGCAGTGCTAGATCCGGGGCAGGTAAAAATTACAATGAGCAGTTCTTC. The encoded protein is CSARSGAGKNYNEQFF.

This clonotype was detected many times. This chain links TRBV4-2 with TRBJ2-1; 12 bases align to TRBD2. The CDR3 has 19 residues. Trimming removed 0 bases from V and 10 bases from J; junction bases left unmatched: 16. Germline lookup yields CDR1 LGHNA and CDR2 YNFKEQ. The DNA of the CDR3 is TGTGCCAGCAGCCAAGATGCTCGACTAGCGGGAGCTAAGATCTTGGAGCAGTTCTTC. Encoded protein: CASSQDARLAGAKILEQFF.

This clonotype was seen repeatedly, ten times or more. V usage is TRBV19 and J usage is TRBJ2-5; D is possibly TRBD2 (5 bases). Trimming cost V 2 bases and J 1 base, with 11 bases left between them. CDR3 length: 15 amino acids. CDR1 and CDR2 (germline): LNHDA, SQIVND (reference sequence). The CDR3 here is CASSIPGGPQETQYF. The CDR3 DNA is TGTGCCAGTAGTATACCCGGAGGACCCCAAGAGACCCAGTACTTC.

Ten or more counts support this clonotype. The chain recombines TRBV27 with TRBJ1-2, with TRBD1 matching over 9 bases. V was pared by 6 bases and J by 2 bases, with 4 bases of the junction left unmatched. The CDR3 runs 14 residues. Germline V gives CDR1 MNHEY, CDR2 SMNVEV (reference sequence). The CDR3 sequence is CASRMTGGNYGYTF. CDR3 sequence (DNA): TGTGCCAGCAGAATGACAGGGGGAAACTATGGCTACACCTTC.

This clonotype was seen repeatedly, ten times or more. The CDR3 nucleotides read TGTGCCAGCAGTCTCTCGATAGGGGGTGAGACCCAGTACTTC. This sequence encodes CASSLSIGGETQYF. The rearrangement links TRBV28 to TRBJ2-5; TRBD1 might be the D (6 bases). CDR3 length: 14 residues. Germline-derived CDR1 and CDR2 are MDHEN and SYDVKM. Trimming removed 5 bases at V and 5 bases at J, with 15 bases between.